This TCR beta chain was identified during a study of shared clonotypes between healthy human individuals. Authors' analysis steps: ImmunoSEQ supplied junction-only sequences lacking quality scores, so filtering was different. TCRdb's table, derived via immunoSEQ multiplex PCR, lists solely in-frame clones and lacks some. The D gene and trimming were derived from the DNA, and the V and J assignments and clone size from that table. In the table there are more than 2,000,000 clones, around nine tenths of which are singletons. Adult Caucasians living in Nashville, Tennessee made up all of the donors. Only a few counts were recorded for this clone. Its antigen is as yet unknown. CDR3 length: 13 amino acids. From germline, CDR1 is LNHDA and CDR2 SQIVND (reference sequence). V was shortened by 7 bases and J by 6 bases, with 13 bases between the two germline ends. The study, taken as a whole, reports: Specimens sampled were limited to blood, with tissue repertoires likely differing. It was anticipated that sequencing depth would influence how many clonotypes donors shared.

This sequence was found in a man between 18 and 35 years old in good health. The chain carries TRBV19 and TRBJ1-5; D possibly corresponds to TRBD1 (6 bases). Sequences were obtained from naive CD4+ T cells sorted from blood. The subset is: CD45RA+ positively selected. The CDR3 nucleotides read TGTGCCAGTAAAGGGGGGTTCACTCAGCCCCAGCATTTT. Its protein product is CASKGGFTQPQHF.